The 28 T cell receptor beta chains below were found in one sample sequenced in a study of cytomegalovirus exposure and HLA in healthy donors. Primers: 60 Vbeta forward and 13 Jbeta reverse. Libraries were prepared by immunoSEQ multiplex PCR; TCRdb keeps only in-frame clonotypes and omits some of them. The sample consists of 150,000 or so clones, nearly 70% of them appearing once. Source material: PBMCs. These receptors all stem from a man aged 30 to 39 in good health and CMV-seropositive.

The genes are TRBV6-5 and TRBJ2-3; 7 positions agree with TRBD2. Per germline, CDR1 MNHEY and CDR2 SVGAGI. J lost 4 bases, V lost 6 bases, and 10 bases had no gene match. The CDR3 runs 15 residues. The CDR3 DNA reads as TGTGCCAGCAGAGGGCTAGCGGCCCAAGCAGATACGCAGTATTTT. This gives the protein CASRGLAAQADTQYF.

The chain carries TRBV4-1 and TRBJ2-1; D is unclear. The V gene lost 0 bases and the J gene lost 9 bases, with 21 bases spanning the gap. Germline V lookup: CDR1 MGHRA, CDR2 YSYEKL. The CDR3 length is 17 residues. Written as DNA, the CDR3 is TGCGCCAGCAGCCAAGAGTGGAGCAGCCCGAGCTCCGGTGAGCAGTTCTTC. This gives the protein CASSQEWSSPSSGEQFF.

The chain is built from TRBV2 and TRBJ1-4, with TRBD1 as a possible D gene (6 bases). This CDR3 comprises 12 residues. Between the trimmed V and J ends, which lost 6 bases and 8 bases, there was a span of 10 bases. CDR1 and CDR2 (germline): SNHLY, FYNNEI. The CDR3 region is CASRMDSEKLFF. The CDR3 DNA reads as TGTGCCAGCAGGATGGACAGCGAAAAACTGTTTTTT.

This sequence joins TRBV5-5 and TRBJ2-7; D ambiguous. Trimming left V 2 bases short and J 5 bases short, with 8 bases between. From germline, CDR1 is SGHKS and CDR2 YYEKEE (reference sequence). The CDR3 is made up of 12 amino acids. CDR3 in DNA: TGTGCCAGCAGCTTCGAGCCCCACGAGCAGTACTTC. Translated: CASSFEPHEQYF. Based on the CDR3 plus reference TRBV5-5 and TRBJ2-7, the full variable domain is DAGVTQSPTHLIKTRGQQVTLRCSPISGHKSVSWYQQVLGQGPQFIFQYYEKEERGRGNFPDRFSARQFPNYSSELNVNALLLGDSALYLCASSFEPHEQYFGPGTRLTVT.

The CDR3: CASSLVGQLQETQYF. In nucleotides, the CDR3 is TGCGCCAGCAGCTTAGTAGGACAGCTCCAAGAGACCCAGTACTTC. The gene calls are TRBV5-1 and TRBJ2-5, with D maybe TRBD1 (6 bases). There are 15 residues in the CDR3. V shed 2 bases and J shed 1 base, with 12 bases lying between them. Per the germline V gene, CDR1 is SGHRS and CDR2 is YFSETQ.

The genes are TRBV23-1 and TRBJ2-7; TRBD1 is a possible D gene (6 bases). TRBV23-1 is an open reading frame whose function is uncertain. This CDR3 contains 15 residues. V dropped 3 bases and J dropped 2 bases, with 14 bases sitting between them. The DNA for the CDR3 is TGCGCCAGCAGTCATCACGGGACACCCACCTACGAGCAGTACTTC. Amino acid sequence: CASSHHGTPTYEQYF.

This clone came up a few times. This specimen includes other DNA sequences encoding the same CDR3. The chain employs TRBV6-5 and TRBJ2-7; 8 nucleotides agree with TRBD1. This CDR3 is built from 14 residues. V gave up 6 bases and J gave up 5 bases; unmatched junction bases: 9. Germline V gene data show CDR1 as MNHEY and CDR2 as SVGAGI. The CDR3 DNA sequence: TGTGCCAGCAGCAGAGACAGGGGAAACCACGAGCAGTACTTC. Translated: CASSRDRGNHEQYF.

This clone was picked up a small number of times. This chain joins TRBV28 and TRBJ2-1; 7 bases are a match to TRBD2. This CDR3 has 18 amino acids. V gave up 3 bases and J gave up 0 bases; unmatched junction bases: 11. Per germline, CDR1 MDHEN and CDR2 SYDVKM. The CDR3 region has the DNA TGTGCCAGCAGTTTTATATTGGCTAGCGGAAGCTCCTACAATGAGCAGTTCTTC. This encodes CASSFILASGSSYNEQFF.

The genes are TRBV6-1 and TRBJ2-1; TRBD2 aligns across 11 bases. The germline gives CDR1 MNHNS, CDR2 SASEGT. The length of the CDR3 is 16 residues. V was clipped by 4 bases and J by 6 bases; unmatched bases: 8. CDR3 nucleotide sequence: TGTGCCAGCAGTGCTGGACTAGCGGGCCCATCCAATGAGCAGTTCTTC. Translating gives CASSAGLAGPSNEQFF.

The chain links TRBV2 to TRBJ2-7; D perhaps matches TRBD2 (5 bases). V was cut by 7 bases and J by 7 bases, with 14 bases left in between. The CDR3 covers 12 residues. Germline assignment: CDR1 SNHLY and CDR2 FYNNEI. The CDR3 region has the DNA TGTGCCAGCATCCCGGTCCCGGGGGAGCAGTACTTC. Its translation is CASIPVPGEQYF. Together with reference TRBV2 and TRBJ2-7, the CDR3 gives the full variable domain: EPEVTQTPSHQVTQMGQEVILRCVPISNHLYFYWYRQILGQKVEFLVSFYNNEISEKSEIFDDQFSVERPDGSNFTLKIRSTKLEDSAMYFCASIPVPGEQYFGPGTRLTVT.

This chain uses TRBV5-1 with TRBJ1-1; 10 positions match TRBD1. The V segment lost 0 bases and the J segment 0 bases; nucleotides outside the gene matches: 11. CDR1 SGHRS and CDR2 YFSETQ come from the germline V gene. This CDR3 has 19 amino acids. The CDR3, as DNA: TGCGCCAGCAGCTTGGAGGGACAGGGGTTCCTACTAATGAACACTGAAGCTTTCTTT. It translates to CASSLEGQGFLLMNTEAFF. Filled out from reference TRBV5-1 and TRBJ1-1, the complete variable domain reads KAGVTQTPRYLIKTRGQQVTLSCSPISGHRSVSWYQQTPGQGLQFLFEYFSETQRNKGNFPGRFSGRQFSNSRSEMNVSTLELGDSALYLCASSLEGQGFLLMNTEAFFGQGTRLTVV.

A note on this clone: Its ends do not fully match the called genes, so a read error is possible. The rearrangement links TRBV7-9 to TRBJ1-5; 7 bases are a match to TRBD1. Germline lookup yields CDR1 SEHNR and CDR2 FQNEAQ (reference sequence). This CDR3 spans 15 amino acids. Here the CDR3 reads CSSSARGTEGTPQHF. In nucleotides, the CDR3 is TGTTCCAGCAGCGCCCGCGGGACAGAAGGCACGCCCCAGCATTTT. Combining the CDR3 with reference TRBV7-9 and TRBJ1-5 gives the whole variable domain DTGVSQNPRHKITKRGQNVTFRCDPISEHNRLYWYRQTLGQGPEFLTYFQNEAQLEKSRLLSDRFSAERPKGSFSTLEIQRTEQGDSAMYLCSSSARGTEGTPQHFGDGTRLSIL.

CDR3 nucleotides: TGTGCCAGCAGTACGGGACTCTCATTCTCCTACGAGCAGTACTTC. This encodes CASSTGLSFSYEQYF. This sequence joins TRBV6-6 and TRBJ2-7, with D possibly TRBD2 on 6 matching bases. This CDR3 has 15 amino acids. The V end lost 5 bases, the J end lost 0 bases, and 14 bases lay between the germline ends. Germline V lookup: CDR1 MNHNY, CDR2 SVGAGI (reference sequence).

The chain joins TRBV28 to TRBJ1-5, with TRBD1 identical over 8 bases. This CDR3 contains 18 residues. Germline lookup yields CDR1 MDHEN and CDR2 SYDVKM. V was clipped by 3 bases and J by 2 bases; unmatched bases: 12. The CDR3 protein is CASSLRGVLTGGNQPQHF. CDR3 coding DNA: TGTGCCAGCAGTTTGAGGGGGGTATTGACAGGGGGCAATCAGCCCCAGCATTTT.

This sequence joins TRBV5-6 and TRBJ1-1; possible D gene TRBD1, 5 bases. This CDR3 spans 15 amino acids. Germline V gives CDR1 SGHDT, CDR2 YYEEEE. V was cut by 1 base and J by 0 bases, with 10 bases left in between. CDR3 sequence: CASSLRDYMNTEAFF. In nucleotides, the CDR3 is TGTGCCAGCAGCTTGCGGGACTACATGAACACTGAAGCTTTCTTT.

This clone was recorded a few times. The rearrangement links TRBV5-4 to TRBJ2-3; D unclear. The germline V and J ends were trimmed by 0 bases and 1 base, with 6 bases remaining between them. Germline V lookup: CDR1 SGHNT, CDR2 YYREEE (reference sequence). This CDR3 comprises 14 residues. DNA for the CDR3: TGTGCCAGCAGCTTGGACGCAGGCACAGATACGCAGTATTTT. This translates into CASSLDAGTDTQYF.

The chain is built from TRBV29-1 and TRBJ2-7, with 8 bases matching TRBD2. With 0 bases clipped from V and 3 bases from J, the junction kept 7 bases outside the gene matches. This CDR3 comprises 15 residues. Per germline, CDR1 SQVTM and CDR2 ANQGSEA. This CDR3 is CSVEEGLGRHYEQYF. CDR3 coding DNA: TGCAGCGTTGAAGAGGGACTAGGGAGGCACTACGAGCAGTACTTC.

In this sample, this clone turned up a few times. The chain employs TRBV9 and TRBJ1-5; no definite D call. The CDR3 consists of 17 residues. With 4 bases removed from V and 0 bases from J, the gap between germline ends came to 17 bases. The V gene's germline CDR1 is SGDLS and CDR2 YYNGEE. DNA of the CDR3: TGTGCCAGCAGCCTCCCACCCCGAGGATATAGCAATCAGCCCCAGCATTTT. Residues: CASSLPPRGYSNQPQHF.

The V and J genes are TRBV19 and TRBJ1-1, with 7 bases fitting TRBD1. CDR1 and CDR2 (germline): LNHDA, SQIVND (reference sequence). V was pared by 8 bases and J by 9 bases, with 9 bases of the junction left unmatched. This CDR3 contains 12 residues. The CDR3 region has the DNA TGTGCCAGTGACTCGGACAGGAGCCAAGCTTTCTTT. Translating it yields CASDSDRSQAFF.

Only a few counts were recorded for this clone. The chain uses TRBV7-9 and TRBJ2-7; perhaps TRBD2 as D (6 bases). The CDR3 is 17 residues long. V was cut by 4 bases and J by 0 bases, with 19 bases left in between. The germline gives CDR1 SEHNR, CDR2 FQNEAQ (reference sequence). The CDR3 DNA is TGTGCCAGCAGCTCACTTCGGGGGTCACCGAGCTCCTACGAGCAGTACTTC. Its protein product is CASSSLRGSPSSYEQYF.

This chain links TRBV28 with TRBJ2-3; D not resolved. The V gene's germline CDR1 is MDHEN and CDR2 SYDVKM. Deletions cut 7 bases from V and 1 base from J, with 12 bases between. The CDR3 extends over 14 amino acids. The CDR3 loop reads CASIRLGGTDTQYF. The CDR3 DNA sequence: TGTGCCAGCATCCGTCTAGGTGGCACAGATACGCAGTATTTT.

In DNA, the CDR3 is TGTGCCTGGAGAACGGGACTAGTGGGAAATGAGCAGTTCTTC. Protein product: CAWRTGLVGNEQFF. The chain combines TRBV30 with TRBJ2-1; 8 bases line up with TRBD2. The CDR3 spans 14 residues. V was clipped by 3 bases and J by 7 bases; unmatched bases: 8. CDR1 is GTSNPN and CDR2 is SVGIG in the germline V gene (reference sequence).

This clone was observed a few times. Additional DNA sequences in this sample encode the identical CDR3. The genes are TRBV7-8 and TRBJ1-1; 9 bases match TRBD1. The ends lost 5 bases at V and 3 bases at J; junction bases unmatched: 1. Per germline, CDR1 SGHVS and CDR2 FQNEAQ. CDR3 length: 13 amino acids. The CDR3 sequence is CASSRQGDTEAFF. The CDR3 nucleotides read TGTGCCAGCAGCCGACAGGGGGACACTGAAGCTTTCTTT.

The chain uses TRBV27 and TRBJ2-7; maybe TRBD1 (5 bases). Between the trimmed V and J ends, which lost 6 bases and 0 bases, there was a span of 6 bases. The CDR3 runs to 12 residues. Germline CDR1 MNHEY, CDR2 SMNVEV (reference sequence). The CDR3 nucleotides are TGTGCCAGCAGGGGGCACTCCTACGAGCAGTACTTC. Amino acids: CASRGHSYEQYF.

CDR3 region: CASRNPGQGSNEQFF. The CDR3 bases are TGTGCCAGCAGGAACCCGGGACAGGGTAGCAATGAGCAGTTCTTC. The rearrangement uses TRBV27 and TRBJ2-1, with 9 bases that match TRBD1. V trimming: 6 bases; J trimming: 6 bases; junction bases outside the gene matches: 9. The CDR3 runs 15 residues. Germline V lookup: CDR1 MNHEY, CDR2 SMNVEV (reference sequence).

In this sample, this clone turned up a few times. The chain is built from TRBV27 and TRBJ2-2; D gene ambiguous. The CDR3 runs to 14 residues. Trimming shortened V by 7 bases and J by 4 bases, and 13 bases separated the two germline ends. Germline lookup yields CDR1 MNHEY and CDR2 SMNVEV (reference sequence). The chain's CDR3 is CASTSRGSTGELFF. CDR3 DNA sequence: TGTGCCAGCACCTCCAGAGGATCCACCGGGGAGCTGTTTTTT.

This clone was seen a few times. The chain joins TRBV5-1 to TRBJ2-3, with D possibly matching TRBD1 (6 bases). Looked up from germline, CDR1 is SGHRS and CDR2 is YFSETQ. This CDR3 has 14 amino acids. V dropped 3 bases and J dropped 6 bases, with 14 bases sitting between them. This CDR3 reads CASSSGTSADTQYF. CDR3 coding DNA: TGCGCCAGCAGCTCGGGGACATCCGCTGATACGCAGTATTTT. The whole variable domain, filled in from reference TRBV5-1 and TRBJ2-3, reads KAGVTQTPRYLIKTRGQQVTLSCSPISGHRSVSWYQQTPGQGLQFLFEYFSETQRNKGNFPGRFSGRQFSNSRSEMNVSTLELGDSALYLCASSSGTSADTQYFGPGTRLTVL.

This chain joins TRBV28 and TRBJ1-1; the match to TRBD1 covers 7 bases. The CDR3 loop spans 16 amino acids. Per the germline V gene, CDR1 is MDHEN and CDR2 is SYDVKM. The J segment lost 4 bases and the V segment lost 5 bases, leaving 13 bases of the junction unmatched. The CDR3 reads CASSRSTGWISTEAFF. The CDR3 DNA is TGTGCCAGCAGTCGTTCGACAGGGTGGATTAGCACTGAAGCTTTCTTT.